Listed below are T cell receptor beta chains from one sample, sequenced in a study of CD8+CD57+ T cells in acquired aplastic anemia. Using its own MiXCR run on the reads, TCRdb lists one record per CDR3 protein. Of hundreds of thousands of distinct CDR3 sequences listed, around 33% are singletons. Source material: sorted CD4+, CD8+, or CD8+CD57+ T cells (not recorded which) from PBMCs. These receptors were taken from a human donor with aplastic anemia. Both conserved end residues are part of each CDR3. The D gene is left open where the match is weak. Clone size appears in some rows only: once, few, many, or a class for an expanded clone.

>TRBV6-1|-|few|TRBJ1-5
TGTGCCAGCAGTGAAGGGAGAATCCCCCTACCGGCCCAGCATTTT
CASSEGRIPLPAQHF
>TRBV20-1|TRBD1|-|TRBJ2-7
TGCAGTGCTAGAGATCAGGGGGTCGAGCAGTACTTC
CSARDQGVEQYF
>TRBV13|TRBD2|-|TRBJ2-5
TGTGCCAGCAGCTTTGAGAGCGGGGGGGCTCATGAGACCCAGTACTTC
CASSFESGGAHETQYF
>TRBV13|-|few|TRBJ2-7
TGTGCCAGCAGCCAGGACAGCCACTACGAGCAGTACTTC
CASSQDSHYEQYF
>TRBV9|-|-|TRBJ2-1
TGTGCCAGCAGCGGGACTGGCGGCAATGAGCAGTTCTTC
CASSGTGGNEQFF
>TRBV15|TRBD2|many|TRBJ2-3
TGTGCCACCAGCAGAGGAACTAGCGGGAGTTACACAGATACGCAGTATTTT
CATSRGTSGSYTDTQYF
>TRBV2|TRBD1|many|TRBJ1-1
TGTGCCAGCAGTGCGGGACAGGGTGTTGAAGCTTTCTTT
CASSAGQGVEAFF
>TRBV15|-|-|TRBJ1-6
TGTGCCACCAGCAGTCGAGAGCATTCACCCCTCCACTTT
CATSSREHSPLHF
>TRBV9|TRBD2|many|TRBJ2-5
TGTGCCAGCAGCGTAGACACGGGGGGAGGAAAGACCCAGTACTTC
CASSVDTGGGKTQYF
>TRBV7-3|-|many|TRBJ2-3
TGTGCCAGCAGCTTCGGCCGGGGGTCAGATACGCAGTATTTT
CASSFGRGSDTQYF
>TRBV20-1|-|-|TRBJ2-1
TGCAGTGCTAGAGACGAATTTAGCTCCTACAATGAGCAGTTCTTC
CSARDEFSSYNEQFF
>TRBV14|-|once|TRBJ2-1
TGTGCCAGCAGCCCCCTCCAGGGCCTGTTCTTC
CASSPLQGLFF
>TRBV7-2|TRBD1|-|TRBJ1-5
TGTGCCAGCAGCTCCTTAGCAGGGGGCAGCCAGCCCCAGCATTTT
CASSSLAGGSQPQHF
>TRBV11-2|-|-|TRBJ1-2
TGTGCCAGCAGCTTAGGTCGGGTCAACCATGGCTACACCTTC
CASSLGRVNHGYTF
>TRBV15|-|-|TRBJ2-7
TGTGCCACCAGCAGGGGGCTGTACCCCTGCTCGCAGTACTTC
CATSRGLYPCSQYF
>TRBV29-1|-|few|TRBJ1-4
TGCAGCGTTGCGGCTCTTGGTGAAAAACTGTTTTTT
CSVAALGEKLFF
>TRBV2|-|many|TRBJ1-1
TGTGCCAGCAGTTATGTCGAGGGCCGGGGGGAAGCTTTCTTT
CASSYVEGRGEAFF
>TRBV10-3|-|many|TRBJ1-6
TGTGCCATCAGTGGGGACACCCTCGGGGTTTCACCCCTCCACTTT
CAISGDTLGVSPLHF
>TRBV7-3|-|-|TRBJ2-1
TGTGCCAGCAGTTCTACCCGGGGTAATGAGCAGTTCTTC
CASSSTRGNEQFF
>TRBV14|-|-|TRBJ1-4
TGTGCCAGCAGCCAAGTGAACGAAAAACTGTTTTTT
CASSQVNEKLFF
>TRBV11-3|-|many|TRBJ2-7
TGTGCCAGCAGCCCCTCCGGACGGAACACCTACGAGCAGTACTTC
CASSPSGRNTYEQYF
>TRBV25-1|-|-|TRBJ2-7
TGTGCCAGCAATCCATCCGGGAGTGGTTCCTACGAGCAGTACTTC
CASNPSGSGSYEQYF
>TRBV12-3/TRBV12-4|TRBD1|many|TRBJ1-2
TGTGCCAGCAGTCTAGACAGGGGAAAGTCTGGCTACACCTTC
CASSLDRGKSGYTF
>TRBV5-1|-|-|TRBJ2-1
TGCGCCAGCAGCTTCGTGGCTGGCGGCCCCCAGAGTGAGCAGTTCTTC
CASSFVAGGPQSEQFF
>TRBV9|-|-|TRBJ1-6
TGTGCCAGCAGAGGGGACGGACATAATTCACCCCTCCACTTT
CASRGDGHNSPLHF
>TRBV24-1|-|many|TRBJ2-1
TGTGCCACCAGTGCGAGAAATGAGCAGTTCTTC
CATSARNEQFF
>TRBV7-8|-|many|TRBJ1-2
TGTGCCAGCAGCTCCAGGGGTAATCCTGGCTACACCTTC
CASSSRGNPGYTF
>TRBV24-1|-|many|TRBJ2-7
TGTGCCACCAGTGATGGGGCGGACGGTTCCTACGAGCAGTACTTC
CATSDGADGSYEQYF
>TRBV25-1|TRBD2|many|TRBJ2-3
TGTGCCAGCAGTGCCTGGACTAGCGGAAGCACAGATACGCAGTATTTT
CASSAWTSGSTDTQYF
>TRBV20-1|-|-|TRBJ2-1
TGCAGTGCTAGAGAGGGGCAGGGGCGCAATGAGCAGTTCTTC
CSAREGQGRNEQFF
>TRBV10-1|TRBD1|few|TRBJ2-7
TGCGCCAGCAGTGAGGTGGGACAGCCGTACGAGCAGTACTTC
CASSEVGQPYEQYF
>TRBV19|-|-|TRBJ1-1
TGTGCCGGTAGTATAGGCAGGGGTTCGGGACAGAACACTGAAGCTTTCTTT
CAGSIGRGSGQNTEAFF
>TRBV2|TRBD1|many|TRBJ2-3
TGTGCCAGCCTCTCCGCGGACAGGTTCACAGATACGCAGTATTTT
CASLSADRFTDTQYF
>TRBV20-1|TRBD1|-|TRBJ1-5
TGCAGTGCCATACAGGGGTACAATCAGCCCCAGCATTTT
CSAIQGYNQPQHF
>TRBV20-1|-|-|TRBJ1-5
TGCAGTGCCAGGGGATTGGCCCGGCCCCAGCATTTT
CSARGLARPQHF